The present T cell receptor (beta chain) was sequenced within a study of blood T cells in healthy people across ages (dated by TCRdb to between 2014 and 2017). With regard to the full study: Template switching captured roughly one uniquely barcoded TCR beta cDNA molecule per two T cells in model experiments. Age-related changes in TCR beta repertoire diversity were measured in the study by deep sequencing normalized with unique cDNA molecular identifiers. Donors were grouped into four age groups: young (average 16 years), middle-aged (39), aged (around 56) and long-lived (about 90). To avoid experimental bias, donors of different ages were randomly spread across the sequencing lanes. The study analyzed two additional independent replicas of 1 million unique cDNA reads from the same blood draw for two donors, one aged 18 to 29 and one aged 80 or older.

The donors were 40 or so Caucasian individuals from Russia, aged roughly 6 to 90 years, who were systemically healthy. Approximately 9.3 milliliters of peripheral blood were drawn from each donor into EDTA-treated Vacutainer tubes. Ficoll-Paque density-gradient centrifugation was used to isolate PBMCs, with at least 6.5 million per sample. Total RNA was extracted from PBMCs with Trizol reagent, with at least 5 micrograms obtained per sample. The percentages of naive CD45RAhigh/CD27high T cells were determined by flow cytometry on a PBMC aliquot from every donor. Comments on this clonotype: What this receptor recognizes is not known. No quality values exist for individual bases; no much larger clone is one base distant.

The library relied on 5' RACE. TCRdb records Illumina HiSeq 2500 as the sequencer. A second PCR of roughly 7 to 12 cycles was run with a J-beta primer mix and a sample-barcoded 5' primer. Each TCR beta cDNA molecule received a unique molecular identifier from a template-switch 5' adaptor carrying 12 random nucleotides. Each sample yielded at least 3 million CDR3-containing paired-end reads. First-strand cDNA was synthesized from all RNA with the Mint cDNA synthesis kit, primed by a TRBC-specific oligonucleotide. After uracil-DNA glycosylase treatment, a first 18-cycle PCR used universal primers M1SS and BC2_uni_R on all cDNA. As for the authors' bioinformatics: For normalization, 1 million high-quality reads, each with a distinct molecular identifier, were randomly selected from each sample. Instead of being binned into consensus sequences, reads that shared molecular identifiers were thrown out. MiTCR, with a Q25 quality threshold and the strictest error-elimination algorithm, was used for CDR3 identification, clonotype clustering and error correction. Lower-bound total TCR beta diversity was estimated with a nonparametric unseen species model using Euler transformation. Using fastp trimming at Q25 and MiXCR clonotype assembly, TCRdb reanalyzed the public sequencing data and kept in-frame beta chains. Every entry covers one CDR3 protein and lists the most common genes and DNA from its rows. The V and J calls come from TCRdb's annotation, not from the publication. The table for this sample lists hundreds of thousands of distinct CDR3 sequences; around 46% of them were counted only once. Of the sample, 20% to 25% is held by the ten largest clones.

General findings and caveats noted by the study authors: Observed TCR beta diversity correlated strongly with the percentage of naive T cells measured by flow cytometry. Donor CMV infection status was unknown, potentially confounding age-related changes in expanded clonotypes. As age increased, observed TCR beta diversity per million T cells dropped in a roughly linear way, and a significant reduction was already evident by age about 40. Compared with the aged group, the long-lived group had more naive CD4+ T cells, fewer expanded clones and increased TCR diversity, a pattern suggesting age selection. Conclusive comparison of naive and antigen-experienced compartments was prevented by the profiling of bulk unsorted PBMCs. Estimates of total diversity based on one million sequenced T cells were regarded as lower bounds and as underestimates.

For CDR1 and CDR2, the germline V gene lists KGHDR and SFDVKD. V and J lose 5 bases and 0 bases, and a span of 7 bases separates them. Counted from cysteine to phenylalanine, this CDR3 has 14 amino acids. This entry keeps only the CDR3 DNA: 42 bases, framed from base 1. The rearrangement joined TRBV24-1 to TRBJ2-1; confidence is insufficient to name the D gene. The receptor comes from a woman aged 55-75 years in good health. Specimen: blood. The bases are TGTGCCACCAGTGCGGTAAGCTCCTACAATGAGCAGTTCTTC. Translated, it reads CATSAVSSYNEQFF.